Listed below are T cell receptor beta chains from one sample, sequenced in a study of shared clonotypes between healthy human individuals. Assay: immunoSEQ multiplex PCR; the TCRdb copy retains only in-frame clones and omits some. The sample holds about 1 million clones, around 74% seen once. The material sequenced was memory CD4+ T cells sorted from blood. Receptors were obtained from a man in his late teens or twenties in good health. Both conserved end residues are part of each CDR3. The order of the fields is J gene, clone size, V gene, D gene, CDR3 DNA, CDR3 protein. A D gene is named only where the DNA matches it firmly. Expanded clones get a size class; other rows say once, few or many, or leave the size out.

TRBJ2-3,-,TRBV7-8,-,TGTGCCAGCAGCTTCGCCTCGGATACGCAGTATTTT,CASSFASDTQYF
TRBJ1-2,-,TRBV2,-,TGTGCCAGCAGTGAGGCAAAGGGCCATGGCTACACCTTC,CASSEAKGHGYTF
TRBJ1-4,few,TRBV30,-,TGTGCCGCCGACGGCGATAATGAAAAACTGTTTTTT,CAADGDNEKLFF
TRBJ1-6,few,TRBV2,-,TGTGCCAGCAGGAAGGAGGACAAAGGAGGTTCACCCCTCCACTTT,CASRKEDKGGSPLHF
TRBJ1-1,-,TRBV5-4,-,TGTGCCAGCAGCTTGGCCGGGGAAAAAGCTTTCTTT,CASSLAGEKAFF
TRBJ1-2,-,TRBV6-5,-,TGTGCCAGCAGTTACGCCAGCCACTATGGCTACACCTTC,CASSYASHYGYTF
TRBJ1-2,-,TRBV6-6,-,TGTGCCAGCAGTTGGATGGACAACAACTATGGCTACACCTTC,CASSWMDNNYGYTF
TRBJ1-2,-,TRBV7-9,-,TGTGCCAGCAGCCCCAAGGCAGCTAACTATGGCTACACCTTC,CASSPKAANYGYTF
TRBJ2-3,-,TRBV9,TRBD2,TGTGCCAGCAGCGGCCCTCATAGCGGGGGGGCGGATACGCAGTATTTT,CASSGPHSGGADTQYF
TRBJ2-3,-,TRBV10-2,-,TGCGCCAGCAGTGAGTCCAGCCGGCTAACTTCAGATACGCAGTATTTT,CASSESSRLTSDTQYF
TRBJ1-2,-,TRBV28,-,TGTGCCAGCAGCCAGGGCCCCCTCTTTTTCTATGGCTACACCTTC,CASSQGPLFFYGYTF
TRBJ2-3,once,TRBV4-3,TRBD1,TGCGCCAGCAGCCAGGGACAGGGCGGTTGGGCAGATACGCAGTATTTT,CASSQGQGGWADTQYF
TRBJ1-3,few,TRBV5-1,-,TGCGCCAGCAGCTTGGTGGGGACTGGAAACACCATATATTTT,CASSLVGTGNTIYF
TRBJ2-1,-,TRBV5-1,-,TGCGCCAGCAATCAGGGGACTACCGCATACAATGAGCAGTTCTTC,CASNQGTTAYNEQFF
TRBJ2-2,-,TRBV5-6,TRBD1,TGTGCCAGCAGCGTCAAACAGGGGCCCGGGGAGCTGTTTTTT,CASSVKQGPGELFF
TRBJ2-5,-,TRBV5-4,-,TGTGCCAGCAGCCCAGAGGGGGGTCGGGAGACCCAGTACTTC,CASSPEGGRETQYF
TRBJ2-7,-,TRBV18,-,TGTGCCAGCTCACCACCGGCCTCCTACGAGCAGTACTTC,CASSPPASYEQYF
TRBJ1-1,-,TRBV30,TRBD1,TGTGCCTGGGCGGGACAGGTGAACACTGAAGCTTTCTTT,CAWAGQVNTEAFF
TRBJ1-5,many,TRBV2,TRBD1,TGTGCCAGCAGTGCCTCCGGGACAGAACTCAATCAGCCCCAGCATTTT,CASSASGTELNQPQHF
TRBJ1-6,few,TRBV5-1,TRBD1,TGCGCCAGCAGCTTAACCGGGACAGGGTGGCGAGGTAATTCACCCCTCCACTTT,CASSLTGTGWRGNSPLHF
TRBJ2-7,many,TRBV18,TRBD1,TGTGCCAGCTCGCCTAAACCGGGACAGGGAATGGACGAGCAGTACTTC,CASSPKPGQGMDEQYF
TRBJ1-1,few,TRBV5-1,TRBD1,TGCGCCAGCAGCCAAACGACAGGGGCGAACACTGAAGCTTTCTTT,CASSQTTGANTEAFF
TRBJ2-3,-,TRBV5-1,-,TGCGCCAGCAGCTTACGCTCTTTCACAGATACGCAGTATTTT,CASSLRSFTDTQYF
TRBJ2-1,-,TRBV9,-,TGTGCCAGCACGGCGGGCAGCTCCTACAATGAGCAGTTCTTC,CASTAGSSYNEQFF